Below, 30 T cell receptor beta chains from the same sample are listed, as sequenced in a study of blood T cell repertoires in COVID-19. TCRdb's copy holds only in-frame clones and misses some; the assay was immunoSEQ multiplex PCR. Altogether 75,000 to 95,000 clones are present, about 88% being singletons, with the ten largest covering over 2.5%. The sample comprised peripheral blood. These receptors were taken from a woman of 80 years or more with acute or convalescent COVID-19.

The chain couples TRBV14 to TRBJ1-6; TRBD1 might be the D (5 bases). V lost 2 bases and J lost 11, with 10 bases in between. The CDR3 is 13 amino acids. Germline assignment: CDR1 SGHDN and CDR2 FVKESK. The CDR3 protein is CASSQLQAAPLHF. The CDR3 nucleotides read TGTGCCAGCAGCCAACTACAGGCCGCACCCCTCCACTTT.

CDR3 residues: CASSDQGSSYEQYF. As DNA, the CDR3 is TGTGCCAGCAGTGATCAGGGCAGCTCCTACGAGCAGTACTTC. The chain is built from TRBV2 and TRBJ2-7; weak D call: TRBD1 (5 bases). Trimming pared 3 bases from V and 0 bases from J, leaving 9 bases between. The CDR3 extends over 14 amino acids. From germline, CDR1 is SNHLY and CDR2 FYNNEI.

This chain links TRBV19 with TRBJ1-5; 8 bases map to TRBD1. This CDR3 comprises 16 residues. The germline CDR1 and CDR2 sequences are LNHDA and SQIVND (reference sequence). Trimming cost V 5 bases and J 2 bases; bases outside gene matches: 8. The CDR3: CASSPIQGGGNQPQHF. Written as DNA, the CDR3 is TGTGCCAGTAGTCCGATACAGGGGGGCGGCAATCAGCCCCAGCATTTT.

The chain combines TRBV5-1 with TRBJ2-7; 9 bases agree with TRBD1. Losses at the gene ends were 5 bases for V and 6 bases for J; bases not matched to a gene: 15. The CDR3 extends over 16 amino acids. Looked up from germline, CDR1 is SGHRS and CDR2 is YFSETQ. The CDR3 loop is CASRLEPGTGLSEQYF. DNA of the CDR3: TGCGCCAGCAGGCTTGAGCCCGGGACAGGGTTGAGCGAGCAGTACTTC.

The V call is TRBV2, the J call TRBJ1-2, with D possibly matching TRBD1 (5 bases). The CDR3 sequence is 15 residues long. CDR1 and CDR2 (germline): SNHLY, FYNNEI. The V end lost 3 bases, the J end lost 2 bases, and 13 bases lay between the germline ends. CDR3 loop: CASSDGRGRNYGYTF. As DNA, the CDR3 is TGTGCCAGCAGTGACGGGAGGGGCCGAAACTATGGCTACACCTTC.

The chain combines TRBV9 with TRBJ2-2; 10 bases are a match to TRBD1. The trim removed 5 bases at V and 6 bases at J, leaving 4 bases unmatched. The CDR3 extends over 14 amino acids. Germline assignment: CDR1 SGDLS and CDR2 YYNGEE. For the CDR3, the DNA is TGTGCCAGCAGAAGACAGGGGGCGGCCGGGGAGCTGTTTTTT. This codes for CASRRQGAAGELFF.

The chain has TRBV30 and TRBJ1-3; 7 bases map to TRBD1. This CDR3 has 15 amino acids. Losses at the gene ends were 0 bases for V and 4 bases for J; bases not matched to a gene: 6. Germline V gene lookup returns CDR1 GTSNPN and CDR2 SVGIG (reference sequence). This chain's CDR3 is CAWSVKQGLGNTIYF. The CDR3 nucleotides are TGTGCCTGGAGTGTTAAACAGGGGCTAGGAAACACCATATATTTT. Based on the CDR3 plus reference TRBV30 and TRBJ1-3, the full variable domain is SQTIHQWPATLVQPVGSPLSLECTVEGTSNPNLYWYRQAAGRGLQLLFYSVGIGQISSEVPQNLSASRPQDRQFILSSKKLLLSDSGFYLCAWSVKQGLGNTIYFGEGSWLTVV.

The CDR3 DNA reads TGTGCCAGCAGTGACAGGGGGAGCACTGAAGCTTTCTTT. This codes for CASSDRGSTEAFF. V gene TRBV6-6 combines with J gene TRBJ1-1; 9 nucleotides match TRBD1. The CDR3 has 13 residues. Trimming cost V 5 bases and J 4 bases; bases outside gene matches: 2. CDR1 and CDR2 from the germline V gene are MNHNY and SVGAGI (reference sequence).

This clone was seen once. J is TRBJ2-7 and V is TRBV6-5; 10 positions match TRBD1. With 6 bases clipped from V and 5 bases from J, the junction kept 10 bases outside the gene matches. The CDR3 has 15 amino acids. Per the germline V gene, CDR1 is MNHEY and CDR2 is SVGAGI. The CDR3 here is CASRTTGGAFNEQYF. The CDR3, as DNA: TGTGCCAGCAGGACGACAGGGGGCGCGTTTAACGAGCAGTACTTC.

The rearrangement joins TRBV7-8 to TRBJ2-3, with 10 bases that match TRBD2. The CDR3 totals 17 residues. The junction had 6 bases not matched to a gene; V was cut back by 1 base and J by 2 bases. The germline gives CDR1 SGHVS, CDR2 FQNEAQ. CDR3 in DNA: TGTGCCAGCAGCTTAGGTCCCCTAGCGGGAGACACAGATACGCAGTATTTT. As protein: CASSLGPLAGDTDTQYF.

The V call is TRBV6-1, the J call TRBJ2-6, with a tentative D call TRBD2 (5 bases). The CDR3 totals 15 residues. With 5 bases removed from V and 0 bases from J, the gap between germline ends came to 8 bases. Germline V gene lookup returns CDR1 MNHNS and CDR2 SASEGT. The CDR3 spells CASSPEGSGANVLTF. The CDR3 DNA is TGTGCCAGCAGTCCAGAGGGCTCTGGGGCCAACGTCCTGACTTTC.

This clone came up a few times. The genes are TRBV19 and TRBJ1-2, with unresolved D. Trimming took off 6 bases at V and 8 bases at J, with 19 bases between the two ends. Looked up from germline, CDR1 is LNHDA and CDR2 is SQIVND (reference sequence). CDR3 length equals 14 residues. CDR3 sequence: CASRSDLARQGYTF. CDR3 in DNA: TGTGCCAGTAGGTCAGACCTCGCCCGACAAGGCTACACCTTC.

The chain has TRBV3-1 (or the pseudogene TRBV3-2) and TRBJ2-7; 14 bases line up with TRBD2. J lost 6 bases, V lost 4 bases, and 8 bases had no gene match. Germline V CDR1 and CDR2: LGHDT, YNNKEL (reference sequence). The CDR3 extends over 16 amino acids. In DNA, the CDR3 is TGTGCCAGCAGCCGGGGACTAGCGGGGGTCGGTCTCGAGCAGTACTTC. Translation gives CASSRGLAGVGLEQYF.

The V call is TRBV6-4, the J call TRBJ1-2; 10 bases map to TRBD1. The V and J ends lost 3 bases and 4 bases, in that order; junction bases with no gene match: 8. The CDR3 has 16 residues. Germline V gene lookup returns CDR1 MRHNA and CDR2 SNTAGT. CDR3 nucleotide sequence: TGTGCCAGCAGTGAGAGCGGACAGGGGGGACTCTATGGCTACACCTTC. Protein: CASSESGQGGLYGYTF.

The V and J genes are TRBV12-3 or TRBV12-4 and TRBJ1-5; D remains ambiguous. V shed 8 bases and J shed 7 bases, with 9 bases lying between them. CDR3 length: 11 amino acids. The DNA of the CDR3 is TGTGCCAGCTCCTACGGGCAGCCCCAGCATTTT. Its translation is CASSYGQPQHF.

The chain couples TRBV6-2 or TRBV6-3 to TRBJ2-7, with 9 bases that match TRBD2. The CDR3 totals 15 residues. The trim removed 4 bases at V and 0 bases at J, leaving 4 bases unmatched. Germline V lookup: CDR1 MNHEY, CDR2 SVGEGT. In nucleotides, the CDR3 is TGTGCCAGCAGTTCAGCGGGGGGCCCCTCCTACGAGCAGTACTTC. Its protein product is CASSSAGGPSYEQYF.

The V and J genes are TRBV29-1 and TRBJ1-1; no clear D. Germline CDR1 and CDR2: SQVTM and ANQGSEA. The V end lost 6 bases, the J end lost 1 base, and 9 bases lay between the germline ends. This CDR3 has 12 amino acids. CDR3 in DNA: TGCAGCGTGAGTGCGGGGAACACTGAAGCTTTCTTT. Its translation is CSVSAGNTEAFF.

This clone was recorded only once. CDR3 residues: CASSLRTGGSGANVLTF. The CDR3 DNA is TGTGCCAGCAGTTTAAGGACAGGGGGCTCTGGGGCCAACGTCCTGACTTTC. The V call is TRBV28, the J call TRBJ2-6, with 10 nucleotides matching TRBD1. Germline-derived CDR1 and CDR2 are MDHEN and SYDVKM. J gave up 0 bases and V 2 bases, and 1 base lay outside the gene matches. The CDR3 is made up of 17 amino acids.

This clone was seen once. V gene TRBV6-1 combines with J gene TRBJ1-5; the match to TRBD1 covers 10 bases. This CDR3 contains 15 residues. V shed 1 base, J shed 6 bases, and the junction held 3 bases outside the gene matches. The germline V gene has CDR1 MNHNS and CDR2 SASEGT. The CDR3 reads CASSEGGTGAQPQHF. The CDR3 DNA follows: TGTGCCAGCAGTGAAGGCGGGACAGGGGCTCAGCCCCAGCATTTT.

This clone was observed once. CDR3 DNA sequence: TGCAGCGTAACATTGAGGAATATCGGGAGTGAGCAGTTCTTC. As protein: CSVTLRNIGSEQFF. The chain recombines TRBV29-1 with TRBJ2-1; tentative D call: TRBD2 (6 bases). The CDR3 extends over 14 amino acids. CDR1 SQVTM and CDR2 ANQGSEA come from the germline V gene. With 6 bases removed from V and 9 bases from J, the gap between germline ends came to 21 bases.

The chain couples TRBV5-1 to TRBJ2-2, with 7 bases that match TRBD2. V lost 6 bases to trimming and J lost 3 bases; unmatched junction nucleotides: 2. Germline CDR1 and CDR2: SGHRS and YFSETQ. The length of the CDR3 is 13 residues. The CDR3 DNA reads TGCGCCAGCAAGGCGGGAGACACCGGGGAGCTGTTTTTT. This encodes CASKAGDTGELFF.

This rearrangement joins TRBV14 to TRBJ1-4; 9 nucleotides agree with TRBD1. Germline V gene sequence: CDR1 SGHDN, CDR2 FVKESK. V was pared by 6 bases and J by 8 bases, with 1 base of the junction left unmatched. The CDR3 consists of 12 residues. The CDR3 DNA sequence: TGTGCCAGCAGAGGGACAGGGGAAAAACTGTTTTTT. Encoded protein: CASRGTGEKLFF.

The chain uses TRBV12-3 or TRBV12-4 and TRBJ2-7, with a weak D call TRBD2 (5 bases). Trimming removed 5 bases from V and 8 bases from J, with 10 bases in between. There are 11 residues in the CDR3. CDR3 bases: TGTGCCAGCAGTCGTGGACTGAAGCAGTACTTC. Amino acid sequence: CASSRGLKQYF.

V usage is TRBV4-2 and J usage is TRBJ2-7; D ambiguous. Germline CDR1 reads LGHNA; CDR2 reads YNFKEQ. This CDR3 spans 14 amino acids. Trimming removed 0 bases from V and 3 bases from J, with 9 bases in between. CDR3 residues: CASSQDVLSYEQYF. The CDR3 DNA reads TGTGCCAGCAGCCAAGATGTACTTAGCTACGAGCAGTACTTC.

This chain uses TRBV18 with TRBJ2-7, with D possibly matching TRBD1 (5 bases). The V gene's germline CDR1 is KGHSH and CDR2 LQKENI. Trimming left V 2 bases short and J 4 bases short, with 15 bases between. CDR3 length: 15 amino acids. CDR3 sequence reads: CASSPISGLQYEQYF. The CDR3 nucleotides read TGTGCCAGCTCACCAATATCAGGGCTTCAGTACGAGCAGTACTTC.

Only a few counts were recorded for this clone. This chain joins TRBV27 and TRBJ2-2; D ambiguous. The CDR3 runs to 16 residues. Trimming stripped 7 bases from V and 1 base from J, with 16 bases between. Looked up from germline, CDR1 is MNHEY and CDR2 is SMNVEV (reference sequence). CDR3 amino acids: CASTNYRMGNTGELFF. Written as DNA, the CDR3 is TGTGCCAGCACGAACTACCGGATGGGGAACACCGGGGAGCTGTTTTTT.

The V gene is TRBV7-8, the J gene TRBJ1-5; no clear D. Trimming removed 2 bases from V and 5 bases from J, with 13 bases in between. Per the germline V gene, CDR1 is SGHVS and CDR2 is FQNEAQ. CDR3 length: 15 residues. This CDR3 is CASSLRRVSDQPQHF. For the CDR3, the DNA is TGTGCCAGCAGCTTACGGAGAGTCAGCGATCAGCCCCAGCATTTT.

V usage is TRBV11-2 and J usage is TRBJ1-1, with D possibly being TRBD1 (6 bases). The CDR3 has 14 amino acids. Germline V gene data show CDR1 as SGHAT and CDR2 as FQNNGV. Trimming took 6 bases from V and 1 from J, leaving 12 bases between them. The CDR3 is CASSPGQPNTEAFF. The CDR3 region has the DNA TGTGCCAGCAGTCCTGGACAGCCGAACACTGAAGCTTTCTTT.

CDR3 nucleotides: TGTGCCAGCTCACCGGGGACACTGGGCACAGATACGCAGTATTTT. Its translation is CASSPGTLGTDTQYF. The rearrangement joins TRBV18 to TRBJ2-3, with a weak D call TRBD1 (6 bases). From germline, CDR1 is KGHSH and CDR2 LQKENI. V was clipped by 3 bases and J by 1 base, with 11 bases between them. The CDR3 consists of 15 residues.

V is TRBV6-5 and J is TRBJ1-3; no clear D. V lost 6 bases and J 3 bases, leaving 15 bases between the germline ends. CDR1 and CDR2 (germline): MNHEY, SVGAGI. This CDR3 contains 15 residues. The CDR3 coding sequence is TGTGCCAGCAGCCCAAGGAGAGGGAGTGGAAACACCATATATTTT. This translates into CASSPRRGSGNTIYF.